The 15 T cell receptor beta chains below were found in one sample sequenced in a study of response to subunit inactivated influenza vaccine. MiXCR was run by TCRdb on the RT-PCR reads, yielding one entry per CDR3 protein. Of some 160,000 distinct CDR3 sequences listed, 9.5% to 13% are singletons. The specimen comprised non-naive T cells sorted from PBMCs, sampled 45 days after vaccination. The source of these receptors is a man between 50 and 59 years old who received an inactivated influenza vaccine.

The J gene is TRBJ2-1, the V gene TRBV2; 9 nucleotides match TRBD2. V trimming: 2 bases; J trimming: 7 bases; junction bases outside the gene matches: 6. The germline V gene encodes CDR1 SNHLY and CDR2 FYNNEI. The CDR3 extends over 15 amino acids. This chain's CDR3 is CASSERAGGSNEQFF. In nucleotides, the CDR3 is TGTGCCAGCAGTGAAAGGGCGGGGGGGTCGAATGAGCAGTTCTTC.

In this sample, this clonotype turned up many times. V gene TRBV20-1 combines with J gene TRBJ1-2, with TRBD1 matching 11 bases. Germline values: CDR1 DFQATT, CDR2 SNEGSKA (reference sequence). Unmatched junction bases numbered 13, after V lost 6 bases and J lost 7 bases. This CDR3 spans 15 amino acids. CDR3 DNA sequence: TGCAGTGCAAAAAATAAAGGACAGGGGGCTGCTGGCTACACCTTC. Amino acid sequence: CSAKNKGQGAAGYTF.

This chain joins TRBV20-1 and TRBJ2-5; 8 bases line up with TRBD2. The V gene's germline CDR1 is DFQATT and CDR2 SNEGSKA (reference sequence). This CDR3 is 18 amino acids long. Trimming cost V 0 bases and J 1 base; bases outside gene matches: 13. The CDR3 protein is CSARDGRVAGRFQETQYF. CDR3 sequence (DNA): TGCAGTGCTAGAGATGGGAGGGTAGCGGGGCGATTCCAAGAGACCCAGTACTTC.

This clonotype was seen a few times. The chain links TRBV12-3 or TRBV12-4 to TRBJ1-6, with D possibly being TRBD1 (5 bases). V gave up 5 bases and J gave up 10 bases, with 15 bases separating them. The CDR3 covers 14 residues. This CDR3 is CASSPRQMGSPLHF. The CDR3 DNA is TGTGCCAGCAGTCCGCGACAGATGGGCTCACCCCTCCACTTT.

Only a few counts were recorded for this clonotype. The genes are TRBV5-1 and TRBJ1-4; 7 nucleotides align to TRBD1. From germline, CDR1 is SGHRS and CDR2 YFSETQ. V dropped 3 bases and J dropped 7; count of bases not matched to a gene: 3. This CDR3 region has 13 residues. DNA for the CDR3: TGCGCCAGCAGCTGGACAGGAGGTGAAAAACTGTTTTTT. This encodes CASSWTGGEKLFF.

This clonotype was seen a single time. As DNA, the CDR3 is TGTGCCAGCAGTTACTCCGGGGTGTACTACACCTTC. This codes for CASSYSGVYYTF. The chain is built from TRBV6-5 and TRBJ1-2, with D uncertain. Trimming removed 0 bases at V and 10 bases at J, with 9 bases between. Germline-derived CDR1 and CDR2 are MNHEY and SVGAGI. The CDR3 sequence is 12 residues long.

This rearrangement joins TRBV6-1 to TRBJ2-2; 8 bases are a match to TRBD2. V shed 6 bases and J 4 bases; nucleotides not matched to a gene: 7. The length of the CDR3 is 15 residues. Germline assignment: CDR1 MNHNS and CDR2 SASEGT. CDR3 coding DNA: TGTGCCAGCAGCCCGCGGGGGGCGGGCACCGGGGAGCTGTTTTTT. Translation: CASSPRGAGTGELFF.

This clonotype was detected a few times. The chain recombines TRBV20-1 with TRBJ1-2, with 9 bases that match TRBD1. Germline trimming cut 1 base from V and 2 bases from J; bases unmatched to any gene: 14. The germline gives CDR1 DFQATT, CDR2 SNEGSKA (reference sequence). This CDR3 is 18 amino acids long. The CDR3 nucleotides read TGCAGTGCTAGAGGGTTATGGGGACAGGGAAGGAGGAACTATGGCTACACCTTC. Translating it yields CSARGLWGQGRRNYGYTF.

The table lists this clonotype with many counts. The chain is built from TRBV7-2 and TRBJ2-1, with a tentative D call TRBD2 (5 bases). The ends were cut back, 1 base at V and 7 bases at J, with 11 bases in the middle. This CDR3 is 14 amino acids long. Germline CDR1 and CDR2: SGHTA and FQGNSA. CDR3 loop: CASSLDARGNEQFF. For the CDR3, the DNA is TGTGCCAGCAGCTTAGACGCTCGAGGGAATGAGCAGTTCTTC. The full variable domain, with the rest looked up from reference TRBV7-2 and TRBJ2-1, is GAGVSQSPSNKVTEKGKDVELRCDPISGHTALYWYRQSLGQGLEFLIYFQGNSAPDKSGLPSDRFSAERTGGSVSTLTIQRTQQEDSAVYLCASSLDARGNEQFFGPGTRLTVL.

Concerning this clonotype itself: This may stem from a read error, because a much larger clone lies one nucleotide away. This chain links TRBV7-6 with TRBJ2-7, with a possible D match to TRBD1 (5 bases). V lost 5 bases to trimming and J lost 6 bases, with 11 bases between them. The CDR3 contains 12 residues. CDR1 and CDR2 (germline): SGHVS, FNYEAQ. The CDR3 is CASSQDRGEQYF. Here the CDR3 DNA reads TGTGCCAGCAGCCAAGATAGGGGCGAGCAGTACTTC.

The CDR3 DNA is TGCGCCAGCAGCCCCCGGACTAGCGGCACAGATACGCAGTATTTT. It encodes CASSPRTSGTDTQYF. J is TRBJ2-3 and V is TRBV5-1; TRBD2 aligns across 9 bases. The V gene's germline CDR1 is SGHRS and CDR2 YFSETQ. The CDR3 runs to 15 residues. The J segment lost 1 base and the V segment lost 4 bases, leaving 4 bases of the junction unmatched.

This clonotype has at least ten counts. CDR3 DNA: TGTGCCAGCAGTTTCGGGCAGAGAGGAAACACCATATATTTT. Its protein product is CASSFGQRGNTIYF. The chain is built from TRBV12-3 or TRBV12-4 and TRBJ1-3; D call uncertain. The CDR3 loop spans 14 amino acids. Between the trimmed V and J ends, which lost 3 bases and 4 bases, there was a span of 10 bases.

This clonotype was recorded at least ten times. The CDR3 sequence is CASRPTGNTEAFF. CDR3 bases: TGTGCCAGCAGGCCGACAGGGAACACTGAAGCTTTCTTT. The chain combines TRBV12-3 or TRBV12-4 with TRBJ1-1, with a weak D call TRBD1 (6 bases). The V end was cut by 6 bases, the J end by 1 base, with 9 bases between. This CDR3 comprises 13 residues.

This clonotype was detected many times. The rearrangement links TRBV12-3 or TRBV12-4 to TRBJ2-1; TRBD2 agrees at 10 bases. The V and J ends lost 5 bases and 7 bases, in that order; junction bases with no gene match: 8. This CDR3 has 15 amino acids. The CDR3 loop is CASSEAGGPKNEQFF. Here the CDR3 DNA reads TGTGCCAGCAGTGAAGCGGGGGGGCCGAAAAATGAGCAGTTCTTC.

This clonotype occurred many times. In nucleotides, the CDR3 is TGTGCCAGCAGCTTTCGCTCATTCTCCTACAATGAGCAGTTCTTC. It yields the protein CASSFRSFSYNEQFF. The chain recombines TRBV5-6 with TRBJ2-1; unclear D gene. The CDR3 contains 15 residues. Germline V gene lookup returns CDR1 SGHDT and CDR2 YYEEEE. Between the trimmed V and J ends, which lost 2 bases and 0 bases, there was a span of 9 bases. The whole variable domain, filled in from reference TRBV5-6 and TRBJ2-1, reads DAGVTQSPTHLIKTRGQQVTLRCSPKSGHDTVSWYQQALGQGPQFIFQYYEEEERQRGNFPDRFSGHQFPNYSSELNVNALLLGDSALYLCASSFRSFSYNEQFFGPGTRLTVL.